These 22 T cell receptor beta chains were all obtained from the same sample, sequenced in a study of blood T cells in healthy people across ages. Primers used in a second PCR of about 7 to 12 cycles were a sample-barcoded 5' primer and a J-beta primer mix. Each CDR3 protein is one row after TCRdb ran MiXCR on the 5' RACE reads. The profile shows about 730,000 distinct CDR3 sequences, roughly 41% of them singletons. The sample comprised blood. These receptors came from a woman aged 55-69 years in good health.

The chain recombines TRBV7-6 with TRBJ2-1; D not certain. The CDR3 loop spans 14 amino acids. Germline V gene data show CDR1 as SGHVS and CDR2 as FNYEAQ. V shed 1 base and J shed 3 bases, with 7 bases lying between them. The CDR3 sequence: CASSLGPIYNEQFF. The CDR3, as DNA: TGTGCCAGCAGCTTAGGCCCGATCTACAATGAGCAGTTCTTC.

The chain joins TRBV9 to TRBJ2-3; 7 bases match TRBD2. This CDR3 has 15 amino acids. From germline, CDR1 is SGDLS and CDR2 YYNGEE. The trim removed 3 bases at V and 2 bases at J, leaving 6 bases unmatched. The chain's CDR3 is CASSAPAGITDTQYF. DNA of the CDR3: TGTGCCAGCAGCGCCCCAGCGGGGATCACAGATACGCAGTATTTT. Drawing the rest from reference TRBV9 and TRBJ2-3, the complete variable domain is DSGVTQTPKHLITATGQRVTLRCSPRSGDLSVYWYQQSLDQGLQFLIQYYNGEERAKGNILERFSAQQFPDLHSELNLSSLELGDSALYFCASSAPAGITDTQYFGPGTRLTVL.

This clonotype was detected only a few times. J is TRBJ1-5 and V is TRBV7-9; the D gene is possibly TRBD1 (5 bases). CDR1 is SEHNR, CDR2 FQNEAQ, per germline (reference sequence). The CDR3 runs to 16 residues. Trimming left V 5 bases short and J 3 bases short, with 17 bases between. The CDR3 DNA reads as TGTGCCAGCAGCCTAGTCCGGGGGAACCCCAATCAGCCCCAGCATTTT. This codes for CASSLVRGNPNQPQHF. Drawing the rest from reference TRBV7-9 and TRBJ1-5, the complete variable domain is DTGVSQNPRHKITKRGQNVTFRCDPISEHNRLYWYRQTLGQGPEFLTYFQNEAQLEKSRLLSDRFSAERPKGSFSTLEIQRTEQGDSAMYLCASSLVRGNPNQPQHFGDGTRLSIL.

The chain carries TRBV9 and TRBJ2-1; a possible D gene is TRBD2 (5 bases). The CDR3 has 15 residues. Germline-derived CDR1 and CDR2 are SGDLS and YYNGEE. V lost 1 base, J lost 7 bases, and 15 bases lay in between. CDR3 bases: TGTGCCAGCAGCGTAAGCGGTACTGTGGGGAATGAGCAGTTCTTC. It codes for CASSVSGTVGNEQFF.

This chain connects TRBV6-1 to TRBJ2-1, with 9 bases aligning to TRBD1. The J segment lost 6 bases and the V segment lost 3 bases, leaving 3 bases of the junction unmatched. Germline-derived CDR1 and CDR2 are MNHNS and SASEGT. The CDR3 runs to 14 residues. CDR3 amino acids: CASSEPGQGNEQFF. DNA for the CDR3: TGTGCCAGCAGTGAGCCGGGACAGGGCAATGAGCAGTTCTTC.

The chain combines TRBV6-1 with TRBJ2-5, with D unresolved. Trimming cost V 8 bases and J 2 bases, with 18 bases left between them. CDR1 and CDR2 from the germline V gene are MNHNS and SASEGT. This CDR3 contains 15 residues. CDR3 coding DNA: TGTGCCAGCGGCCCCTTTGGGATGCCTCAAGAGACCCAGTACTTC. This codes for CASGPFGMPQETQYF.

The rearrangement links TRBV7-9 to TRBJ2-1; 9 nucleotides agree with TRBD1. J lost 8 bases, V lost 7 bases, and 9 bases had no gene match. From germline, CDR1 is SEHNR and CDR2 FQNEAQ (reference sequence). The CDR3 loop spans 14 amino acids. The CDR3 sequence is CASTSRDRAHEQFF. DNA of the CDR3: TGTGCCAGCACCTCCCGGGACAGGGCCCATGAGCAGTTCTTC.

This clonotype has a count of ten or more. At one end, the junction sequence differs from germline, possibly due to a read error. The genes are TRBV4-2 and TRBJ2-3; 10 nucleotides match TRBD2. Germline loops: CDR1 LGHNA, CDR2 YNFKEQ. This CDR3 is 17 amino acids long. CDR3 loop: CASSQDPGLAGTDTQYF. The CDR3 coding sequence is TGCGCCAGCAGCCAAGACCCCGGACTAGCGGGCACAGATACGCAGTATTTT.

The chain uses TRBV3-1 and TRBJ1-4; the D is unclear. This CDR3 comprises 12 residues. Trimming pared 5 bases from V and 11 bases from J, leaving 12 bases between. Looked up from germline, CDR1 is LGHDT and CDR2 is YNNKEL (reference sequence). Here the CDR3 DNA reads TGTGCCAGCAGCGAATACATGGGTAAACTGTTTTTT. Its translation is CASSEYMGKLFF. The full variable domain, in which reference TRBV3-1 and TRBJ1-4 provide the parts outside the CDR3, is DTAVSQTPKYLVTQMGNDKSIKCEQNLGHDTMYWYKQDSKKFLKIMFSYNNKELIINETVPNRFSPKSPDKAHLNLHINSLELGDSAVYFCASSEYMGKLFFGSGTQLSVL.

The sample holds many counts of this clonotype. V usage is TRBV5-1 and J usage is TRBJ2-1, with D maybe TRBD2 (6 bases). This CDR3 comprises 15 residues. The V end was cut by 0 bases, the J end by 8 bases, with 15 bases between. The germline CDR1 and CDR2 sequences are SGHRS and YFSETQ. This chain's CDR3 is CASSLDLRGSYEQFF. In nucleotides, the CDR3 is TGCGCCAGCAGCTTGGATCTCCGGGGGAGCTATGAGCAGTTCTTC.

This clonotype was counted a few times. The chain joins TRBV3-1 to TRBJ2-3; D could derive from TRBD1 or TRBD2 (5 bases each). V was trimmed by 1 base and J by 8 bases, leaving 13 bases between them. This CDR3 contains 14 residues. Per the germline V gene, CDR1 is LGHDT and CDR2 is YNNKEL (reference sequence). DNA for the CDR3: TGTGCCAGCAGCCAAGTGAGGGCTCAGGGTACGCAGTATTTT. Translated, it gives CASSQVRAQGTQYF.

This clonotype was observed at least ten times. The J gene is TRBJ2-1, the V gene TRBV7-2; 9 bases are shared with TRBD2. The CDR3 consists of 13 residues. After removal of 5 bases from V and 9 bases from J, the junction contained 5 bases not matched to a gene. The germline CDR1 and CDR2 sequences are SGHTA and FQGNSA. The CDR3 loop is CASSPPTSGEQFF. The DNA for the CDR3 is TGTGCCAGCAGCCCTCCGACTAGCGGTGAGCAGTTCTTC.

A few counts support this clonotype. The V gene is TRBV20-1, the J gene TRBJ2-1; TRBD2 agrees at 8 bases. Looked up from germline, CDR1 is DFQATT and CDR2 is SNEGSKA (reference sequence). V shed 6 bases, J shed 7 bases, and the junction held 14 bases outside the gene matches. The CDR3 runs 15 residues. CDR3 residues: CSATKLAGNTNEQFF. CDR3 in DNA: TGCAGTGCAACAAAGCTAGCGGGCAATACTAATGAGCAGTTCTTC.

This clonotype was detected only a few times. V gene TRBV20-1 combines with J gene TRBJ1-4; 9 bases match TRBD1. J gave up 8 bases and V 6 bases, and 7 bases lay outside the gene matches. Looked up from germline, CDR1 is DFQATT and CDR2 is SNEGSKA (reference sequence). The CDR3 is 13 residues long. In nucleotides, the CDR3 is TGCAGTGCCGAGGGACAGGGTGTGGAAAAACTGTTTTTT. Encoded protein: CSAEGQGVEKLFF.

This clonotype was detected a few times. This chain uses TRBV7-2 with TRBJ2-5; 8 bases match TRBD2. This CDR3 spans 16 amino acids. Germline CDR1 and CDR2: SGHTA and FQGNSA. The V segment lost 1 base and the J segment 5 bases; nucleotides outside the gene matches: 9. In nucleotides, the CDR3 is TGTGCCAGCAGCTTAGTCGGGGGGGCGTCTTTGGAGACCCAGTACTTC. Its translation is CASSLVGGASLETQYF.

A few counts support this clonotype. The genes are TRBV6-1 and TRBJ2-1; 10 nucleotides align to TRBD2. The CDR3 is 18 amino acids. With V trimmed by 3 bases and J by 1 base, 9 bases remained unmatched. Germline V gives CDR1 MNHNS, CDR2 SASEGT. Written as DNA, the CDR3 is TGTGCCAGCAGTGAGCGTACTAGCGGGGATGCTTCCTACAATGAGCAGTTCTTC. Residues: CASSERTSGDASYNEQFF.

CDR3 in amino acids: CASSLAGQGSSYEQYF. Here the CDR3 DNA reads TGCGCCAGCAGCTTGGCCGGGCAGGGAAGTTCCTACGAGCAGTACTTC. The chain recombines TRBV5-1 with TRBJ2-7; the D gene is possibly TRBD1 (5 bases). CDR1 is SGHRS and CDR2 is YFSETQ in the germline V gene. The CDR3 loop spans 16 amino acids. V shed 0 bases and J shed 1 base, with 14 bases lying between them.

The gene calls are TRBV6-2 or TRBV6-3 and TRBJ2-7; 7 bases agree with TRBD1. Germline lookup yields CDR1 MNHEY and CDR2 SVGEGT. The V and J ends lost 5 bases and 3 bases, in that order; junction bases with no gene match: 13. The CDR3 totals 16 residues. CDR3 residues: CASSTRGQRSFYEQYF. In DNA form, the CDR3 reads TGTGCCAGCAGTACCCGGGGACAGCGGAGCTTCTACGAGCAGTACTTC.

The V gene is TRBV27, the J gene TRBJ2-7; D may be TRBD1 or TRBD2 (5 bases each). CDR1 and CDR2 from the germline V gene are MNHEY and SMNVEV (reference sequence). The CDR3 runs 14 residues. V was trimmed by 3 bases and J by 3 bases, leaving 12 bases between them. The CDR3 nucleotides are TGTGCCAGCAGTTTTTCGGGGCAACTCTACGAGCAGTACTTC. Translated, it gives CASSFSGQLYEQYF.

V is TRBV29-1 and J is TRBJ2-4; D is perhaps TRBD2 (5 bases). Germline V CDR1 and CDR2: SQVTM, ANQGSEA. The CDR3 sequence is 12 residues long. Trimming removed 5 bases at V and 4 bases at J, with 9 bases between. This CDR3 reads CSVREGKNIQYF. CDR3 DNA sequence: TGCAGCGTTCGAGAGGGAAAAAACATTCAGTACTTC.

This clonotype showed up many times. V usage is TRBV6-2 or TRBV6-3 and J usage is TRBJ2-7; 7 bases align to TRBD2. Germline V lookup: CDR1 MNHEY, CDR2 SVGEGT. The CDR3 runs 16 residues. Germline trimming cut 0 bases from V and 0 bases from J; bases unmatched to any gene: 5. CDR3 bases: TGTGCCAGCAGTTACTCGATTGCGGGGGTCTCCTACGAGCAGTACTTC. Its translation: CASSYSIAGVSYEQYF.

The chain joins TRBV3-1 to TRBJ2-4, with 10 bases aligning to TRBD2. The J call may be faulty, since TRBJ2-7 better matches the DNA end. CDR1 and CDR2 from the germline V gene are LGHDT and YNNKEL (reference sequence). The length of the CDR3 is 17 residues. The CDR3 nucleotides are TGTGCCAGCAGCCAGGACCTTAGCGGGAGGTTCGGTTACGAGCAGTACTTC. Encoded protein: CASSQDLSGRFGYEQYF.